These 8 T cell receptor beta chains originate from one sample sequenced in a study of T cells in localized non-small cell lung cancer. Profiling relied on immunoSEQ multiplex PCR, and the TCRdb table lists in-frame clones only, not all of them. This sample has 10,000 to 12,000 clones, with about 80% found just once. The material sequenced was peripheral blood, taken before any cancer treatment. The receptors were sampled from a male donor at least 60 years old with stage I lung adenocarcinoma.

The chain couples TRBV4-2 to TRBJ2-1; a weak D match, TRBD2 (5 bases). V was pared by 1 base and J by 0 bases, with 7 bases between. Germline values: CDR1 LGHNA, CDR2 YNFKEQ. CDR3 size: 15 residues. CDR3 sequence reads: CASSQAGNSYNEQFF. The DNA for the CDR3 is TGTGCCAGCAGCCAAGCGGGGAACTCCTACAATGAGCAGTTCTTC.

The chain has TRBV7-2 and TRBJ1-4, with D tentatively TRBD1 (5 bases). V was cut by 0 bases and J by 4 bases, with 6 bases left in between. This CDR3 region has 14 residues. CDR1 is SGHTA and CDR2 is FQGNSA in the germline V gene. The CDR3 sequence is CASSLARDNEKLFF. DNA of the CDR3: TGTGCCAGCAGCTTAGCCAGGGATAATGAAAAACTGTTTTTT.

The chain has TRBV5-1 and TRBJ2-5; 10 bases line up with TRBD2. Trimming at V came to 4 bases and at J to 5 bases, leaving 8 bases not matched to a gene. CDR1 SGHRS and CDR2 YFSETQ come from the germline V gene. CDR3 size: 15 residues. CDR3 in DNA: TGCGCCAGCAGCCCGAGTAGTAGCGGGGGGGAGACCCAGTACTTC. Encoded protein: CASSPSSSGGETQYF.

The chain links TRBV5-1 to TRBJ2-2; D might be TRBD2 (6 bases). Germline lookup yields CDR1 SGHRS and CDR2 YFSETQ. The CDR3 spans 14 residues. The V and J ends lost 4 bases and 7 bases respectively, with 14 bases between them. The chain's CDR3 is CASSPSLGGGELFF. In DNA, the CDR3 is TGCGCCAGCAGCCCATCGTTGGGGGGCGGGGAGCTGTTTTTT.

This chain connects TRBV5-1 to TRBJ2-3, with D tentatively TRBD2 (5 bases). V lost 0 bases and J lost 0, with 11 bases in between. Germline V lookup: CDR1 SGHRS, CDR2 YFSETQ. The CDR3 is 16 amino acids. The CDR3 DNA reads TGCGCCAGCAGCTTGGACGGCGGCGGGAGCACAGATACGCAGTATTTT. Protein: CASSLDGGGSTDTQYF.

The rearrangement links TRBV29-1 to TRBJ2-5; no clear D gene. In germline, CDR1 is SQVTM, CDR2 ANQGSEA. This CDR3 is 12 amino acids long. V was shortened by 4 bases and J by 5 bases, with 11 bases between the two germline ends. The CDR3 reads CSVANLGETQYF. The CDR3, as DNA: TGCAGCGTTGCGAACCTTGGGGAGACCCAGTACTTC.

The chain combines TRBV19 with TRBJ2-1; D is uncertain. This CDR3 region has 15 residues. The V gene lost 3 bases and the J gene lost 6 bases, with 15 bases spanning the gap. The germline gives CDR1 LNHDA, CDR2 SQIVND (reference sequence). CDR3 coding DNA: TGTGCCAGTAGTATTTTGACTGGGGATCGCAATGAGCAGTTCTTC. This sequence encodes CASSILTGDRNEQFF.

This chain uses TRBV5-5 with TRBJ2-3; D call uncertain. The length of the CDR3 is 13 residues. Germline V lookup: CDR1 SGHKS, CDR2 YYEKEE (reference sequence). Trimming took 1 base from V and 0 from J, leaving 3 bases between them. The CDR3 sequence is CASSLYSTDTQYF. In DNA form, the CDR3 reads TGTGCCAGCAGCTTGTACAGCACAGATACGCAGTATTTT.